Each of the 17 T cell receptor beta chains below was sequenced from the same sample in a study of blood T cell repertoires in COVID-19. Sequenced by immunoSEQ multiplex PCR; TCRdb stores in-frame clones only, minus some. The table has 70,000 or so clones, approximately 80% seen once. What was sequenced was peripheral blood. These receptors were collected from a human donor in a cohort sampled during active COVID-19.

The rearrangement joins TRBV10-3 to TRBJ2-7; 9 nucleotides match TRBD2. The CDR3 runs to 14 residues. In germline, CDR1 is ENHRY, CDR2 SYGVKD. Trimming cost V 2 bases and J 7 bases; bases outside gene matches: 6. The CDR3 reads CAISEAGGILEQYF. The CDR3 nucleotides read TGTGCCATCAGTGAGGCGGGAGGGATCTTAGAGCAGTACTTC.

The chain's CDR3 is CASSQETFTQWSLRGDEQFF. The CDR3 coding sequence is TGTGCCAGCAGCCAAGAAACATTTACGCAGTGGTCCCTTCGGGGAGATGAGCAGTTCTTC. The rearrangement uses TRBV14 and TRBJ2-1, with D possibly matching TRBD2 (5 bases). Germline loops: CDR1 SGHDN, CDR2 FVKESK. This CDR3 contains 20 residues. Between the trimmed V and J ends, which lost 0 bases and 8 bases, there was a span of 29 bases.

The chain has TRBV30 and TRBJ1-1; TRBD1 matches 9 bases. The length of the CDR3 is 14 residues. From germline, CDR1 is GTSNPN and CDR2 SVGIG (reference sequence). V gave up 4 bases and J gave up 4 bases; unmatched junction bases: 7. This CDR3 is CAWTRTGVSTEAFF. Written as DNA, the CDR3 is TGTGCCTGGACCAGGACAGGGGTAAGCACTGAAGCTTTCTTT.

The genes are TRBV7-9 and TRBJ2-1; TRBD2 agrees at 9 bases. V shed 8 bases, J shed 8 bases, and the junction held 10 bases outside the gene matches. Germline values: CDR1 SEHNR, CDR2 FQNEAQ (reference sequence). CDR3 length equals 14 residues. The CDR3 sequence: CASSEAGGMDEQFF. CDR3 DNA: TGTGCCAGCTCAGAGGCGGGAGGGATGGATGAGCAGTTCTTC.

This chain uses TRBV27 with TRBJ2-7; 8 bases are a match to TRBD1. The CDR3 sequence is 15 residues long. Germline CDR1 MNHEY, CDR2 SMNVEV (reference sequence). V lost 2 bases, J lost 2 bases, and 5 bases stayed unmatched. The CDR3 DNA is TGTGCCAGCAGTTTACGACAGGGGCCTCCCTACGAGCAGTACTTC. Amino acids: CASSLRQGPPYEQYF.

The rearrangement joins TRBV18 to TRBJ2-1; 11 bases match TRBD2. J gave up 6 bases and V 5 bases, and 9 bases lay outside the gene matches. The CDR3 extends over 16 amino acids. The germline V gene has CDR1 KGHSH and CDR2 LQKENI. The CDR3 protein is CASSSTSGDHTNEQFF. Here the CDR3 DNA reads TGTGCCAGCTCATCGACTAGCGGGGACCACACCAATGAGCAGTTCTTC. Supplemented by reference TRBV18 and TRBJ2-1, the full variable domain reads NAGVMQNPRHLVRRRGQEARLRCSPMKGHSHVYWYRQLPEEGLKFMVYLQKENIIDESGMPKERFSAEFPKEGPSILRIQQVVRGDSAAYFCASSSTSGDHTNEQFFGPGTRLTVL.

The CDR3, as DNA: TGTGCCAGCAGCCCACCGGGATTACGAGAGACCCAGTACTTC. Amino acids: CASSPPGLRETQYF. The rearrangement uses TRBV7-8 and TRBJ2-5; D perhaps matches TRBD2 (5 bases). This CDR3 comprises 14 residues. Trimming took off 5 bases at V and 4 bases at J, with 14 bases between the two ends. Germline lookup yields CDR1 SGHVS and CDR2 FQNEAQ.

This clone was seen a handful of times. V gene TRBV28 combines with J gene TRBJ1-3; D not resolved. Germline CDR1 reads MDHEN; CDR2 reads SYDVKM. The germline V and J ends were trimmed by 8 bases and 0 bases, with 5 bases remaining between them. The CDR3 spans 12 residues. CDR3 residues: CASYSSGNTIYF. The CDR3 nucleotides are TGTGCCAGCTACAGCTCTGGAAACACCATATATTTT.

This clone was observed a few times. V gene TRBV4-3 combines with J gene TRBJ2-5, with D perhaps TRBD2 (6 bases). With 3 bases removed from V and 5 bases from J, the gap between germline ends came to 13 bases. Germline CDR1 reads LGHNA; CDR2 reads YSLEER. The CDR3 sequence is 14 residues long. CDR3 loop: CASSHDTSRETQYF. The CDR3 nucleotides read TGCGCCAGCAGCCATGATACTAGCCGGGAGACCCAGTACTTC.

J is TRBJ2-5 and V is TRBV7-9; a weak D match, TRBD2 (5 bases). The V gene lost 0 bases and the J gene lost 2 bases, with 10 bases spanning the gap. The CDR3 is 15 amino acids. Germline loops: CDR1 SEHNR, CDR2 FQNEAQ (reference sequence). This CDR3 is CASSLALSGQETQYF. CDR3 DNA: TGTGCCAGCAGCTTAGCCTTGAGCGGTCAAGAGACCCAGTACTTC.

This clone showed up just a few times. The CDR3 sequence is CASSFLGRQAFF. The CDR3 bases are TGTGCCAGCAGTTTCCTAGGAAGGCAAGCTTTCTTT. The chain couples TRBV28 to TRBJ1-1, with D hard to call. Germline-derived CDR1 and CDR2 are MDHEN and SYDVKM. There are 12 residues in the CDR3. The V and J ends lost 3 bases and 9 bases respectively, with 11 bases between them. Drawing the rest from reference TRBV28 and TRBJ1-1, the complete variable domain is DVKVTQSSRYLVKRTGEKVFLECVQDMDHENMFWYRQDPGLGLRLIYFSYDVKMKEKGDIPEGYSVSREKKERFSLILESASTNQTSMYLCASSFLGRQAFFGQGTRLTVV.

The chain recombines TRBV10-2 with TRBJ1-2; D uncertain. The CDR3 sequence is 12 residues long. Trimming took 8 bases from V and 3 from J, leaving 10 bases between them. Germline CDR1 is WSHSY and CDR2 is SAAADI. The CDR3 DNA is TGCGCCAGCTCGGGTGCAGACTATGGCTACACCTTC. Encoded protein: CASSGADYGYTF.

The chain couples TRBV5-4 to TRBJ2-1, with TRBD2 as a possible D gene (6 bases). Germline V CDR1 and CDR2: SGHNT, YYREEE (reference sequence). V shed 2 bases and J shed 4 bases, with 10 bases lying between them. This CDR3 is built from 14 residues. Here the CDR3 DNA reads TGTGCCAGCAGCTTACCTAGCGTTTACAATGAGCAGTTCTTC. Its translation: CASSLPSVYNEQFF.

The chain joins TRBV19 to TRBJ2-1; 7 bases align to TRBD2. There are 15 residues in the CDR3. J lost 4 bases, V lost 5 bases, and 8 bases had no gene match. The germline CDR1 and CDR2 sequences are LNHDA and SQIVND (reference sequence). The CDR3 nucleotides are TGTGCCAGTAGTCCTAGCGGACGGACTTACAATGAGCAGTTCTTC. Translated, it gives CASSPSGRTYNEQFF.

This clone was seen once. This chain uses TRBV27 with TRBJ1-1, with TRBD1 as a possible D gene (6 bases). Germline V CDR1 and CDR2: MNHEY, SMNVEV (reference sequence). V dropped 8 bases and J dropped 3 bases, with 16 bases sitting between them. This CDR3 contains 14 residues. For the CDR3, the DNA is TGTGCCAGCGCTCCCCGGGGGGGCTACACTGAAGCTTTCTTT. This encodes CASAPRGGYTEAFF.

This chain joins TRBV29-1 and TRBJ1-4, with TRBD1 identical over 8 bases. The CDR3 is 14 amino acids. J lost 10 bases, V lost 3 bases, and 10 bases had no gene match. Germline V gene lookup returns CDR1 SQVTM and CDR2 ANQGSEA. The CDR3 spells CSVEVQGAGGKLFF. As DNA, the CDR3 is TGCAGCGTTGAGGTCCAGGGGGCGGGCGGAAAACTGTTTTTT.

This chain connects TRBV19 to TRBJ2-3; no firm D call. V dropped 1 base and J dropped 3 bases, with 8 bases sitting between them. The CDR3 is made up of 14 amino acids. Germline lookup yields CDR1 LNHDA and CDR2 SQIVND (reference sequence). The CDR3 region has the DNA TGTGCCAGTAGTATAGGCCCAGAAACAGATACGCAGTATTTT. It translates to CASSIGPETDTQYF.